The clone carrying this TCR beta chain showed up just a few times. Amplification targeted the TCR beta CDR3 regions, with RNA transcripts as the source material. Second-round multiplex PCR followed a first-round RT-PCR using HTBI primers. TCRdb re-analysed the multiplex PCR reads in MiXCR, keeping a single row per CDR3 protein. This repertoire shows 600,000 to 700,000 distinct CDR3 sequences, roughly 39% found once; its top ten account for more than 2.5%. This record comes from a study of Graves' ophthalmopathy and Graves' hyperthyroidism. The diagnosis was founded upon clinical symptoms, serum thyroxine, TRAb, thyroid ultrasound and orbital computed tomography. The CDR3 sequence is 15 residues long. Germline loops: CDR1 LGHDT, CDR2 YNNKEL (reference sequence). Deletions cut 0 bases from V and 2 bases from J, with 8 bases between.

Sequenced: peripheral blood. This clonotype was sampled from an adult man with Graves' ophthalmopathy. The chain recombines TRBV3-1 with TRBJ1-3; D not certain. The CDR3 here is CASSQEWVAGNTIYF. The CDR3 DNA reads TGTGCCAGCAGCCAAGAATGGGTTGCTGGAAACACCATATATTTT.